The source of this TCR beta chain is a study of T cell responses to AZD1222 COVID-19 vaccine. Study findings and constraints: Compared with day 0, the breadth and depth of the Spike-specific TCR repertoire rose significantly after two doses of AZD1222. Sampling that yielded the repertoires occurred only after the peak T cell response. Only 5 to 7 AZD1222 recipients were seropositive at baseline.

Assay used: immunoSEQ multiplex PCR; TCRdb lists only in-frame clones, some missing. The profile shows roughly 150,000 clones, 90% of them singletons. This CDR3 contains 15 residues. V was pared by 3 bases and J by 6 bases, with 16 bases between. CDR1 is SGHTS and CDR2 is YDEGEE in the germline V gene. Comment on this clone: Its antigen is currently unknown.

This specimen was peripheral blood, taken 28 days after the second AZD1222 dose. V and J are TRBV5-8 and TRBJ2-1, with a tentative D call TRBD1 (6 bases). The clonotype comes from an adult who received the AZD1222 COVID-19 vaccine. The CDR3 DNA reads TGTGCCAGCAGCTCCGGACAGAGAATCGGCAATGAGCAGTTCTTC. It is translated as CASSSGQRIGNEQFF.